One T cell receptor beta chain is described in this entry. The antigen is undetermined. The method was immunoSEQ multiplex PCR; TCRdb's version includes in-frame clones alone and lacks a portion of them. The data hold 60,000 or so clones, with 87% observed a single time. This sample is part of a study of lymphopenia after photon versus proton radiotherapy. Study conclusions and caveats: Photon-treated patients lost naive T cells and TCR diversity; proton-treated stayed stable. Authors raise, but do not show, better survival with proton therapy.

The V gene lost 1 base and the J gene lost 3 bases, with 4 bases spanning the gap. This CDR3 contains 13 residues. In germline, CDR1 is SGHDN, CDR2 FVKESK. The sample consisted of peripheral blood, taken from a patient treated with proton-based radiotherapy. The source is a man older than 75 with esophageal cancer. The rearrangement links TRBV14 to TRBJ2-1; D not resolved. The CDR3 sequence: CASSQGVYNEQFF. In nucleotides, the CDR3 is TGTGCCAGCAGCCAAGGGGTCTACAATGAGCAGTTCTTC.